This passage covers 26 T cell receptor beta chains from one sample sequenced in a study of shared clonotypes between healthy human individuals. In the naive CD8 group, cells lacked CD45RO and were positively selected for CCR7, so terminally differentiated effector memory CD45RA+ cells were left out. Method: immunoSEQ multiplex PCR; TCRdb's copy keeps in-frame clones and lacks some. The data contain approximately 650,000 clones, less than 97% of them seen just once; the ten biggest clones take up less than 0.13%. Sequenced input: naive CD8+ T cells sorted from blood. The source is a woman in her twenties or thirties in good health.

V is TRBV6-4 and J is TRBJ1-1, with 8 bases that match TRBD1. CDR1 is MRHNA, CDR2 SNTAGT, per germline. V dropped 6 bases and J dropped 3; count of bases not matched to a gene: 9. The CDR3 extends over 15 amino acids. The CDR3 bases are TGTGCCAGCAGCCAGGGGACAGGACGATACACTGAAGCTTTCTTT. It encodes CASSQGTGRYTEAFF.

The chain uses TRBV5-6 and TRBJ2-3; D gene ambiguous. Germline loops: CDR1 SGHDT, CDR2 YYEEEE. Trimming shortened V by 5 bases and J by 0 bases, and 13 bases separated the two germline ends. The CDR3 runs 15 residues. The CDR3 DNA reads as TGTGCCAGCAGTTACTCCGGTTTCAGCACAGATACGCAGTATTTT. The encoded protein is CASSYSGFSTDTQYF.

This clone was seen just once. This chain connects TRBV29-1 to TRBJ2-3; D unclear. Germline assignment: CDR1 SQVTM and CDR2 ANQGSEA. The CDR3 runs 11 residues. Trimming pared 5 bases from V and 0 bases from J, leaving 3 bases between. The CDR3 loop is CSVRSTDTQYF. The CDR3 nucleotides are TGCAGCGTTCGGAGCACAGATACGCAGTATTTT.

The J gene is TRBJ2-1, the V gene TRBV29-1; TRBD1 agrees at 9 bases. Trimming at V came to 3 bases and at J to 6 bases, leaving 9 bases not matched to a gene. This CDR3 has 15 amino acids. Germline V CDR1 and CDR2: SQVTM, ANQGSEA. CDR3 DNA sequence: TGCAGCGTTGACTACGGACAGGGGTTCGGCAATGAGCAGTTCTTC. Its translation: CSVDYGQGFGNEQFF.

J is TRBJ2-5 and V is TRBV9; 9 bases agree with TRBD2. Losses at the gene ends were 0 bases for V and 2 bases for J; bases not matched to a gene: 8. CDR3 size: 17 residues. Germline V CDR1 and CDR2: SGDLS, YYNGEE. CDR3 in DNA: TGTGCCAGCAGCGTAGCTGGGGGCGGGAGGGCACAAGAGACCCAGTACTTC. It is translated as CASSVAGGGRAQETQYF.

This chain connects TRBV27 to TRBJ1-4; D is unresolved. Trimming took off 5 bases at V and 5 bases at J, with 12 bases between the two ends. The CDR3 covers 14 residues. Germline V lookup: CDR1 MNHEY, CDR2 SMNVEV (reference sequence). The CDR3 is CASSTGYSNEKLFF. The CDR3 nucleotides read TGTGCCAGCAGTACGGGCTACTCCAATGAAAAACTGTTTTTT. Full variable domain (rest looked up from reference TRBV27 and TRBJ1-4): EAQVTQNPRYLITVTGKKLTVTCSQNMNHEYMSWYRQDPGLGLRQIYYSMNVEVTDKGDVPEGYKVSRKEKRNFPLILESPSPNQTSLYFCASSTGYSNEKLFFGSGTQLSVL.

The chain employs TRBV7-8 and TRBJ2-7; either TRBD1 or TRBD2 may supply D (5 bases each). The germline gives CDR1 SGHVS, CDR2 FQNEAQ. The CDR3 totals 14 residues. Trimming took 5 bases from V and 3 from J, leaving 14 bases between them. CDR3 DNA: TGTGCCAGCAGCCATGGGGTTGGGGGCTACGAGCAGTACTTC. Translated, it gives CASSHGVGGYEQYF.

The chain joins TRBV28 to TRBJ1-2; no reliable D call. V was trimmed by 4 bases and J by 2 bases, leaving 17 bases between them. This CDR3 is 16 amino acids long. Germline assignment: CDR1 MDHEN and CDR2 SYDVKM. The CDR3 spells CASSWSMEPRNYGYTF. The CDR3 nucleotides are TGTGCCAGCAGTTGGAGTATGGAGCCGCGGAACTATGGCTACACCTTC.

V gene TRBV14 combines with J gene TRBJ2-7; D possibly corresponds to TRBD2 (5 bases). With 4 bases removed from V and 0 bases from J, the gap between germline ends came to 10 bases. The CDR3 is made up of 14 amino acids. CDR1 and CDR2 (germline): SGHDN, FVKESK. DNA for the CDR3: TGTGCCAGCAGCCCCCTGGGGAGCTCCTACGAGCAGTACTTC. This encodes CASSPLGSSYEQYF.

The chain has TRBV5-1 and TRBJ2-7, with TRBD2 as a possible D gene (6 bases). V was clipped by 0 bases and J by 2 bases, with 6 bases between them. Germline CDR1 SGHRS, CDR2 YFSETQ. This CDR3 is built from 13 residues. The CDR3 bases are TGCGCCAGCAGCTTGGGGGAGGCCTACGAGCAGTACTTC. Protein sequence: CASSLGEAYEQYF.

V and J are TRBV2 and TRBJ1-3; D gene uncertain. Germline CDR1 SNHLY, CDR2 FYNNEI. V was pared by 2 bases and J by 0 bases, with 20 bases between. CDR3 length: 19 residues. The CDR3 DNA is TGTGCCAGCAGTGAATTTGTTGGTGTTGAGGAGCCCTCTGGAAACACCATATATTTT. Translation gives CASSEFVGVEEPSGNTIYF.

As for this clone: Different DNA sequences within this sample yield the same CDR3. The CDR3 nucleotides are TGTGCCAGCAGTTTATCCAGGGGCGGATACGAGCAGTACTTC. Its protein product is CASSLSRGGYEQYF. The genes are TRBV27 and TRBJ2-7; TRBD1 is a possible D gene (6 bases). V gave up 0 bases and J gave up 4 bases, with 10 bases separating them. This CDR3 is built from 14 residues. Germline CDR1 is MNHEY and CDR2 is SMNVEV (reference sequence).

V usage is TRBV15 and J usage is TRBJ2-2; D is unresolved. The CDR3 sequence is 12 residues long. CDR1 is LNHNV and CDR2 is YYDKDF in the germline V gene (reference sequence). Trimming removed 4 bases from V and 8 bases from J, with 8 bases in between. The DNA for the CDR3 is TGTGCCACCAGCACCACCCGGGGGGAGCTGTTTTTT. Amino acid sequence: CATSTTRGELFF.

The rearrangement links TRBV6-5 to TRBJ2-5; the D is unclear. This CDR3 is built from 15 residues. The germline V and J ends were trimmed by 0 bases and 0 bases, with 8 bases remaining between them. Germline lookup yields CDR1 MNHEY and CDR2 SVGAGI. CDR3 nucleotides: TGTGCCAGCAGTTACTCTGAAGGGCACCAAGAGACCCAGTACTTC. Translating it yields CASSYSEGHQETQYF.

This clone was seen just once. The V call is TRBV27, the J call TRBJ2-3; tentative D call: TRBD1 (6 bases). The germline V gene has CDR1 MNHEY and CDR2 SMNVEV (reference sequence). The CDR3 runs to 16 residues. Trimming pared 4 bases from V and 5 bases from J, leaving 19 bases between. The CDR3 is CASSYSPTGPKDTQYF. The CDR3 DNA is TGTGCCAGCAGTTATAGCCCAACAGGGCCAAAAGATACGCAGTATTTT.

J is TRBJ2-1 and V is TRBV28; 8 nucleotides match TRBD2. The CDR3 extends over 17 amino acids. Germline assignment: CDR1 MDHEN and CDR2 SYDVKM. J was trimmed by 9 bases and V by 5 bases; bases with no gene match: 18. The chain's CDR3 is CASSLRAGVPSWSEQFF. In nucleotides, the CDR3 is TGTGCCAGCAGTCTCCGAGCGGGAGTCCCCTCCTGGAGTGAGCAGTTCTTC.

This chain joins TRBV27 and TRBJ2-1; no reliable D call. The CDR3 has 13 residues. The V gene's germline CDR1 is MNHEY and CDR2 SMNVEV (reference sequence). The V end lost 6 bases, the J end lost 0 bases, and 6 bases lay between the germline ends. CDR3 loop: CASRPSSYNEQFF. DNA of the CDR3: TGTGCCAGCAGGCCTAGCTCCTACAATGAGCAGTTCTTC.

The chain couples TRBV7-9 to TRBJ2-3, with TRBD2 matching 11 bases. This CDR3 has 19 amino acids. With 1 base clipped from V and 2 bases from J, the junction kept 11 bases outside the gene matches. Germline CDR1 reads SEHNR; CDR2 reads FQNEAQ (reference sequence). The CDR3 region has the DNA TGTGCCAGCAGCTTAGTAGCGGTGACTAGCGGGATAGCCACAGATACGCAGTATTTT. Translation: CASSLVAVTSGIATDTQYF.

The V call is TRBV7-8, the J call TRBJ2-7; 10 bases match TRBD2. J gave up 6 bases and V 1 base, and 9 bases lay outside the gene matches. Germline-derived CDR1 and CDR2 are SGHVS and FQNEAQ. This CDR3 is 16 amino acids long. The CDR3 is CASSLETPSGSAEQYF. CDR3 in DNA: TGTGCCAGCAGCTTAGAAACCCCTAGCGGGAGCGCCGAGCAGTACTTC.

The V gene is TRBV27, the J gene TRBJ2-2; 14 bases map to TRBD2. The CDR3 runs 17 residues. In germline, CDR1 is MNHEY, CDR2 SMNVEV (reference sequence). The V gene end was trimmed by 5 bases and the J gene end by 5 bases; junction bases not matched to a gene: 7. This chain's CDR3 is CASSTYGTSGSTGELFF. In DNA, the CDR3 is TGTGCCAGCAGTACATACGGGACTAGCGGGAGTACCGGGGAGCTGTTTTTT.

The V gene is TRBV14, the J gene TRBJ2-5; D is undetermined. The J call is uncertain, as TRBJ2-7 better fits the DNA end. The germline CDR1 and CDR2 sequences are SGHDN and FVKESK. The CDR3 consists of 12 residues. The CDR3 loop is CASSQTNYEQYF. The CDR3 nucleotides read TGTGCCAGCAGCCAGACCAACTACGAGCAGTACTTC.

The chain recombines TRBV13 with TRBJ2-2; TRBD1 aligns across 10 bases. This CDR3 spans 15 amino acids. Germline V gene sequence: CDR1 PRHDT, CDR2 FYEKMQ (reference sequence). After removal of 4 bases from V and 7 bases from J, the junction contained 6 bases not matched to a gene. The CDR3 bases are TGTGCCAGCAGCTCGACCGGGACAGGGGTCGGGGAGCTGTTTTTT. It is translated as CASSSTGTGVGELFF.

The chain joins TRBV9 to TRBJ2-1; 10 bases align to TRBD2. From germline, CDR1 is SGDLS and CDR2 YYNGEE. CDR3 size: 15 residues. The ends lost 4 bases at V and 5 bases at J; junction bases unmatched: 6. The CDR3 DNA reads TGTGCCAGCAGCACAGGGACTAGCGTAAACAATGAGCAGTTCTTC. It yields the protein CASSTGTSVNNEQFF. The full variable domain, in which reference TRBV9 and TRBJ2-1 provide the parts outside the CDR3, is DSGVTQTPKHLITATGQRVTLRCSPRSGDLSVYWYQQSLDQGLQFLIQYYNGEERAKGNILERFSAQQFPDLHSELNLSSLELGDSALYFCASSTGTSVNNEQFFGPGTRLTVL.

The chain recombines TRBV5-1 with TRBJ2-7, with D unclear. The V and J ends lost 2 bases and 3 bases respectively, with 9 bases between them. CDR3 length: 13 amino acids. Germline CDR1 and CDR2: SGHRS and YFSETQ. CDR3: CASSFGPDYEQYF. CDR3 sequence (DNA): TGCGCCAGCAGCTTTGGACCAGACTACGAGCAGTACTTC.

The count of this clone is one. This chain joins TRBV7-9 and TRBJ2-1; 10 nucleotides align to TRBD2. This CDR3 region has 16 residues. The germline V gene has CDR1 SEHNR and CDR2 FQNEAQ (reference sequence). V dropped 5 bases and J dropped 4; count of bases not matched to a gene: 8. CDR3 amino acids: CASSPIAGGIYNEQFF. CDR3 bases: TGTGCCAGCAGCCCAATAGCGGGGGGAATTTACAATGAGCAGTTCTTC.

This rearrangement joins TRBV19 to TRBJ1-2, with TRBD1 matching over 7 bases. The CDR3 extends over 14 amino acids. Trimming took 3 bases from V and 4 from J; bases not matched to a gene: 5. Germline values: CDR1 LNHDA, CDR2 SQIVND (reference sequence). This CDR3 is CASSIDREFYGYTF. The CDR3 DNA sequence: TGTGCCAGTAGTATTGACAGGGAGTTCTATGGCTACACCTTC.